Below, one T cell receptor beta chain is given with its context. The antigen remains unidentified. These data are taken from a study of shared clonotypes between healthy human individuals. Notes on the study in general: In contrast to clonotypes shared by all four donors, non-shared clonotypes had lower generation probabilities. Sequencing depth was predicted to influence how clonotypes are shared among donors. On the whole, naive subsets had larger estimated richness than memory subsets had.

This CDR3 is built from 15 residues. In germline, CDR1 is MNHEY, CDR2 SVGAGI. Between the trimmed V and J ends, which lost 6 bases and 2 bases, there was a span of 16 bases. TCRdb's copy holds only in-frame clones and misses some; the assay was immunoSEQ multiplex PCR. This table has roughly 720,000 clones, about 90% appearing once. Source material: memory CD8+ T cells from PBMCs. Described subset: CD45RO+ cells pooled with CCR7-negative TemRA cells. This chain uses TRBV6-5 with TRBJ2-5, with TRBD1 as a possible D gene (6 bases). This sequence was found in a man aged 18 to 35 in good health. Some clones in this sample may be carry-over from other donors' samples. CDR3: CASSTRQEGQETQYF. DNA for the CDR3: TGTGCCAGCAGCACCAGACAGGAAGGGCAAGAGACCCAGTACTTC.